This TCR beta chain originates from a study of CD8 T cells in ankylosing spondylitis listed by TCRdb under 2017. Broadly, across the study: T cell receptor beta repertoires were profiled in healthy donors and ankylosing spondylitis patients so that disease-linked TCR variants could be found. The full study cohort comprised around 25 ankylosing spondylitis patients and approximately 100 healthy donors. Peripheral blood samples were taken, and synovial fluid was additionally collected from ankylosing spondylitis patients. The study at large found these results: Blood from ankylosing spondylitis patients appeared to be characterized by a TCR beta motif composed of under 10 highly homologous amino acid variants. Some of the motif variants had been reported before in the synovial fluid and blood of reactive arthritis patients, a finding that suggests common disease-initiation mechanisms. Significant enrichment of the disease-linked clones was reported in matched synovial fluid samples from ankylosing spondylitis patients. In peripheral blood, the disease-linked clones were found at relatively low frequencies and had a CD8+ phenotype.

The CDR3 holds 17 amino acids from the cysteine to the phenylalanine. Just CDR3 DNA is preserved here, 51 bases in frame from base 1. The germline V gene specifies SGHRS as CDR1 and YFSETQ as CDR2. At the junction V is shortened by 2 bases and J by 3 bases; bases outside the gene matches: 12. A remark on this clonotype: Its antigen specificity is not known. Per-nucleotide qualities are absent, and no much larger clonotype sits a single base away.

Sequencing was carried out with an Illumina HiSeq 2500. Quantitative 5'-RACE with molecular barcodes was the method used to prepare the TCR beta libraries. Turning to the authors' computational methods: A new computational method, built on a probabilistic model of VDJ rearrangement, was used to identify disease-linked TCR variants. Starting from the raw public reads, TCRdb applied fastp trimming at Q25, assembled clones with MiXCR and retained in-frame beta chains. CDR3 protein duplicates are merged, each entry listing the most common genes and DNA. The V and J calls were not made by the authors but by TCRdb's processing. Present in this sample are 250,000 to 400,000 distinct CDR3 sequences, under 14% of which were seen just once. Roughly 9% of the sample lies in the top ten.

This receptor was obtained from a female donor with ankylosing spondylitis or in good health (not recorded which). The rearranged chain carries TRBV5-1 and TRBJ2-7; 9 nucleotides in the junction match TRBD1. The material sequenced was blood, either unsorted or a sorted T cell fraction (not recorded which). The CDR3 protein sequence reads: CASSLRSPGTGFYEQYF. DNA sequence: TGCGCCAGCAGCTTACGATCGCCCGGGACAGGGTTCTACGAGCAGTACTTC.